These 9 T cell receptor beta chains were sequenced from one sample in a study of control samples from healthy donors and cancer patients. Profiled with immunoSEQ multiplex PCR; TCRdb holds only in-frame clones, not every one. The sample lists around 70,000 clones, roughly 93% occurring once. The specimen sequenced was blood. These receptors were obtained from a woman aged 25 to 45 in good health.

The chain couples TRBV7-9 to TRBJ1-1, with D unresolved. Trimming stripped 0 bases from V and 3 bases from J, with 2 bases between. CDR1 is SEHNR and CDR2 is FQNEAQ in the germline V gene (reference sequence). CDR3 length equals 12 residues. The CDR3 loop reads CASSLAYTEAFF. The DNA of the CDR3 is TGTGCCAGCAGCTTAGCCTACACTGAAGCTTTCTTT. Drawing the rest from reference TRBV7-9 and TRBJ1-1, the complete variable domain is DTGVSQNPRHKITKRGQNVTFRCDPISEHNRLYWYRQTLGQGPEFLTYFQNEAQLEKSRLLSDRFSAERPKGSFSTLEIQRTEQGDSAMYLCASSLAYTEAFFGQGTRLTVV.

The chain links TRBV19 to TRBJ1-1; weak D call: TRBD1 (5 bases). Germline values: CDR1 LNHDA, CDR2 SQIVND (reference sequence). The CDR3 extends over 13 amino acids. Deletions cut 7 bases from V and 5 bases from J, with 14 bases between. For the CDR3, the DNA is TGTGCCAGTAATTTTGGGGGGTTGACTGAAGCTTTCTTT. It is translated as CASNFGGLTEAFF.

The rearrangement joins TRBV28 to TRBJ1-4, with a weak D call TRBD1 (5 bases). This CDR3 spans 17 amino acids. The V end lost 3 bases, the J end lost 0 bases, and 14 bases lay between the germline ends. The germline V gene encodes CDR1 MDHEN and CDR2 SYDVKM. CDR3 in amino acids: CASSLVTAFATNEKLFF. CDR3 nucleotides: TGTGCCAGCAGTTTGGTGACAGCCTTCGCAACTAATGAAAAACTGTTTTTT.

This CDR3 is CASSESAEPSTDTQYF. The CDR3 DNA sequence: TGTGCCAGCAGTGAATCTGCCGAGCCAAGCACAGATACGCAGTATTTT. This sequence joins TRBV6-1 and TRBJ2-3; D is ambiguous. The V gene's germline CDR1 is MNHNS and CDR2 SASEGT. Deletions cut 2 bases from V and 0 bases from J, with 12 bases between. The CDR3 consists of 16 residues.

The CDR3 DNA reads TGTGCCAGCAGCTTTCAACAGGGGTACGAAGCTTTCTTT. Translating gives CASSFQQGYEAFF. The genes are TRBV7-8 and TRBJ1-1, with TRBD1 matching over 7 bases. Germline V gene lookup returns CDR1 SGHVS and CDR2 FQNEAQ. The CDR3 contains 13 residues. V was pared by 3 bases and J by 8 bases, with 6 bases of the junction left unmatched.

The V call is TRBV28, the J call TRBJ1-2, with D perhaps matching TRBD1 (5 bases). Looked up from germline, CDR1 is MDHEN and CDR2 is SYDVKM. The V gene lost 7 bases and the J gene lost 4 bases, with 16 bases spanning the gap. The CDR3 runs 14 residues. The CDR3 reads CASNDSPSTYGYTF. In nucleotides, the CDR3 is TGTGCCAGCAACGACAGCCCCTCAACCTATGGCTACACCTTC.

The rearrangement links TRBV6-5 to TRBJ2-3, with TRBD2 matching 10 bases. V gave up 8 bases and J gave up 3 bases; unmatched junction bases: 5. Germline V gives CDR1 MNHEY, CDR2 SVGAGI. This CDR3 region has 14 residues. CDR3 bases: TGTGCCAGCTCAAGGACTAGCGGAACAGATACGCAGTATTTT. This encodes CASSRTSGTDTQYF.

CDR3 sequence: CASSYHISYEQYF. The CDR3 DNA reads as TGTGCCAGCAGCTACCATATCTCCTACGAGCAGTACTTC. The chain links TRBV11-2 to TRBJ2-7; D gene uncertain. The germline gives CDR1 SGHAT, CDR2 FQNNGV. Deletions cut 4 bases from V and 0 bases from J, with 7 bases between. This CDR3 region has 13 residues.

This clone has just one count. V and J are TRBV5-1 and TRBJ2-1; 12 bases map to TRBD2. Germline V gene sequence: CDR1 SGHRS, CDR2 YFSETQ. CDR3 length: 15 residues. V shed 4 bases, J shed 5 bases, and the junction held 4 bases outside the gene matches. The CDR3: CASSTLAGGNNEQFF. The DNA of the CDR3 is TGCGCCAGCAGCACCCTAGCGGGGGGGAACAATGAGCAGTTCTTC.